The 2 T cell receptor beta chains below come from one sample, sequenced in a study of blood T cell repertoires in COVID-19. Sequencing used immunoSEQ multiplex PCR; TCRdb keeps in-frame clones, though not all of them. The sample records approximately 130,000 clones, approximately 80% being singletons. The specimen was peripheral blood. The receptors derive from a man at least 80 years old with acute or convalescent COVID-19.

This clone has only a few counts. The chain has TRBV6-5 and TRBJ2-2, with 8 bases aligning to TRBD1. The CDR3 spans 14 residues. Germline V gives CDR1 MNHEY, CDR2 SVGAGI. The trim removed 10 bases at V and 3 bases at J, leaving 7 bases unmatched. CDR3 loop: CATAGQVDTGELFF. CDR3 nucleotide sequence: TGTGCCACTGCGGGACAGGTCGACACCGGGGAGCTGTTTTTT.

The V call is TRBV11-2, the J call TRBJ1-3; D may be TRBD1 (6 bases). V lost 4 bases to trimming and J lost 0 bases, with 16 bases between them. The CDR3 sequence is 17 residues long. Germline CDR1 and CDR2: SGHAT and FQNNGV. The CDR3 is CASSSGSDSVSGNTIYF. Written as DNA, the CDR3 is TGTGCCAGCAGCTCAGGATCGGACAGCGTCTCTGGAAACACCATATATTTT.